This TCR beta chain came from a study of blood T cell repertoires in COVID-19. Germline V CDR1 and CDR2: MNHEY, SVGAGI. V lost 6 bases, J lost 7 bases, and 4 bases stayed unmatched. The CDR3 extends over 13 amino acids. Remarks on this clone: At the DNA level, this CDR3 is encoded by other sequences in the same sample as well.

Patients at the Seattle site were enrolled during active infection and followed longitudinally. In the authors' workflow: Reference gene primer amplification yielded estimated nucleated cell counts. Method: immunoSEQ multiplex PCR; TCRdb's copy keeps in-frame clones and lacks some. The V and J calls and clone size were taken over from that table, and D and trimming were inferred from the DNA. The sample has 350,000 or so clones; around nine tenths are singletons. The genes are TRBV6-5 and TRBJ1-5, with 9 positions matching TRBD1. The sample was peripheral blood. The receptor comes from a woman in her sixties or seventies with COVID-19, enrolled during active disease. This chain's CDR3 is CASRRQGGQPQHF. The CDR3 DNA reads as TGTGCCAGCAGAAGACAGGGGGGGCAGCCCCAGCATTTT.